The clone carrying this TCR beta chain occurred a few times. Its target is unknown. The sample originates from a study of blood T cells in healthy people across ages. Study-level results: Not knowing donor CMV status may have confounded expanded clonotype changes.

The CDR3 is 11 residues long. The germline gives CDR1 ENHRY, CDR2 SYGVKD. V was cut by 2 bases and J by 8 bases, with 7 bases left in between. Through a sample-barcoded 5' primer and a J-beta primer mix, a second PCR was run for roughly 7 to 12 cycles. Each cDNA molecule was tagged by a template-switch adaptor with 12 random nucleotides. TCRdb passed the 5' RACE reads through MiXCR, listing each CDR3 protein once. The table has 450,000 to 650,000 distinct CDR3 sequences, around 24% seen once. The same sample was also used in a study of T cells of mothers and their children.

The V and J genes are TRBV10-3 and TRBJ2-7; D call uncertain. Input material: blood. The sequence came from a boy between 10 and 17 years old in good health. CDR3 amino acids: CAISEKQKQYF. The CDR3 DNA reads TGTGCCATCAGTGAGAAACAAAAGCAGTACTTC.